This record covers a single TCR beta chain. Its antigen remains undetermined. The cohort consisted of more than 650 healthy bone marrow donors. At the time of sampling, every cohort member was nominally healthy, though immune exposures that went unrecorded were likely present. The donor was CMV seropositive and belonged to the group of over 250 seropositive cohort members. A peripheral blood sample was collected from each donor, and TCR beta sequencing was performed on peripheral blood mononuclear cells. The Qiagen DNeasy Blood Extraction Kit was used to extract genomic DNA from the blood cell samples. The data are from a study of cytomegalovirus exposure and HLA in healthy donors (dated by TCRdb to about 2017). Background for the entire study: An earlier analysis of approximately 600 of the donors reported roughly 270 Gb of sequence data and 120 million or so unique TCR beta sequences from 190 million or so T cells. Roughly 300 gigabases of sequencing data and approximately 92 million unique TCR sequences made up an early release that covered about 640 HLA-typed donors. Among the approximately 430 genotyped donors, roughly 80% belonged to the genetic ancestry cluster associated with self-reported Caucasian donors. The study aimed to test whether cataloging public T cell receptors could reveal signatures of past pathogen exposure. The study profiled the T cell repertoires of hundreds of subjects by immunosequencing and related them to cytomegalovirus serostatus. Besides the first cohort of around 700 subjects, a separate validation cohort made up of about 120 different subjects was used. High-throughput TCR immunosequencing, statistical association of individual TCRs with disease status, and machine learning were combined to predict cytomegalovirus infection status. To study patterns of TCR occurrence, a later analysis re-analyzed previously published TCR beta repertoires from several hundred donors and added high-resolution HLA genotyping. In the later analysis, no new phenotypic data were used to find candidate immune exposures; instead, reliance was placed on TCR beta sequences and their occurrence across donors. An earlier analysis of 500 to 750 of the donors applied high-throughput TCR beta sequencing to assess whether each TCR beta V gene segment acted as functional or pseudogenic. Donor age, sex, ethnicity and CMV serostatus were compiled together with the repertoire data. Genome-wide SNP genotypes for about 55% of the roughly 670 donors were used in a later genetic analysis, which treated that subset as a discovery cohort. Every discovery cohort repertoire had been produced on one sequencing platform. HLA typing covered class I and class II loci at four-digit resolution. The number of donors typed differed by locus, with about 629-630 for A, B, C, DRB1 and DQB1, around 500 for DQA1, 600 to 610 for DPA1, and some 440 for DPB1. Five DR-DQ haplotypes were treated as single units for association and clustering because of strong linkage in the cohort. On average, about 240,000 unique TCR beta nucleotide sequences were sequenced per donor among roughly 430 genotyped donors of the cohort, with roughly 20% of those sequences being non-productive. General findings and caveats noted by the study authors: In a later analysis, TCR association rates were found to vary across HLA loci, with the most associated TCRs seen for DRB1 alleles and the fewest for HLA-C alleles. In vitro tests confirmed that a few of the cytomegalovirus-associated TCR beta chains recognize cytomegalovirus antigens. Linkage disequilibrium might explain the correlated functional status among segregating V segments, but an unknown experimental factor could not be ruled out. In a later genetic analysis, a missense DCLRE1C variant was associated with V-gene and J-gene trimming of TCR beta chains, and the association was replicated in an independent cohort. A further reported finding was that TCR beta sequences accurately predicted the HLA-A and HLA-B alleles for most subjects in the first cohort. A total of 150 to 200 TCR beta chains were listed by the study as associated with cytomegalovirus. The 87-base-pair reads could not distinguish some IMGT-functional V segments, including TRBV6-2 and TRBV6-3, so those segments were excluded. An earlier analysis of 587 of the donors showed that most TCR beta V segments appeared in productive rearrangements either about 87% or about 30% of the time, which broadly matched IMGT annotations. Presence/absence analyses assumed roughly uniform sequencing depth across donors, an assumption that may not hold. According to a later analysis, most CMV-associated TCR beta chains appeared to be HLA-restricted, and the HLA associations seemed to be driven largely by CMV exposure. Several of the top co-occurrence clusters appeared to be linked to parvovirus B19, influenza, CMV and Epstein-Barr virus, according to a later analysis. Most TCR sequences were observed very rarely across donors, whereas some public TCRs were present in many individuals. Cytomegalovirus status was reported to be diagnosed by the classifier with high specificity and sensitivity in both the original and validation cohorts. Because HLA typing was unavailable for some donors at each locus, only the typed subset was used in association tests. According to a later genetic analysis, donors in an Asian-associated ancestry cluster had fewer N-insertions in productive TCRs than the approximately 710-donor mean. At a false discovery rate of 0.05, a later analysis linked fewer than 20,000 TCR beta sequences to specific HLA alleles. The sequencing pipeline was judged likely to have produced a cluster of highly shared sequence variants as a technical artifact. Immune exposure information for the cohort was limited to CMV serostatus. In a later analysis, HLA-associated TCR beta chains were found to be more clonally expanded and to have lower generation probabilities than equally common non-associated chains. Over 15 rarely observed V segments, including chromosome 9 orphons, were excluded from the earlier analysis of approximately 500 of the donors because counts were too low. According to the authors, the approach could potentially be generalized to other disease states and immunological phenotypes. When HLA alleles, especially DR and DQ, strongly co-occurred, attributing TCR associations to individual alleles was difficult. The cohort was sequenced for TCR beta chains only, and without alpha or paired-chain data the features that could be detected were limited.

Libraries came from the immunoSEQ multiplex PCR assay. A mixture of 60 forward primers for TCR Vbeta segments and 13 reverse primers for TCR Jbeta segments was used in the multiplex PCR. A multiplex PCR assay on genomic DNA amplified the CDR3 region of rearranged TCR beta genes. Amplified TCR beta libraries were sequenced as 87-base-pair reads on the Illumina HiSeq System. The source study handled its data this way. In a later analysis, tens of millions of unique TCR beta chains were counted across the approximately 620 repertoires, and about 10 million of these chains were shared by at least two donors. A nearest-neighbor algorithm error-corrected the raw reads and collapsed the reads into unique sequences, merging closely related sequences to remove PCR and sequencing errors. Alignment of CDR3 sequences to IMGT reference sequences was used to assign V, D and J gene segments. For a sequence to be retained, a match of at least six nucleotides was required to both a V gene segment and a J gene segment. A rearrangement counted as productive if the CDR3 had no stop codons and remained in frame with V and J, and every other rearrangement counted as non-productive. CDR3 was defined according to IMGT convention as the region running from the second conserved V-encoded cysteine to the conserved J-encoded phenylalanine. Sequences without an unambiguous match to a single V gene segment were excluded from the earlier analysis of about 640 of the donors. An earlier analysis of 500 to 700 of the donors classified V segments as functional when productive rearrangements were above 56.7% and as segregating when the standard deviation between donors was above 5%. To diagnose cytomegalovirus status from the catalog of TCR beta chain sequences, a statistical classification framework was built. In a later analysis, TCR nucleotide sequences were compared against IMGT/GENE-DB human TR gene sequences so that V and J genes could be assigned. A later analysis assigned CDR3 sequences and most-parsimonious VDJ recombination scenarios with the TCRdist pipeline. A later analysis defined each TCR beta chain by its CDR3 amino acid sequence plus V-gene family, and excluded reads lacking a unique V-gene family. A later analysis removed 600 or so highly shared, low-generation-probability nucleotide sequences to deal with suspected cross-contamination and a sequencing artifact. In a later analysis, a clonal expansion index for each public chain was calculated from normalized within-repertoire ranks of inferred template counts. A later analysis computed generation probabilities with a VDJ recombination model fitted to out-of-frame rearrangements, and checked the results against IGoR. Hypergeometric tests were used in a later analysis to score TCR-TCR, TCR-HLA and TCR-CMV co-occurrence, with a repertoire-size bias correction applied to the TCR pairs. To estimate false discovery rates, a later analysis permuted the HLA or CMV assignments 20 times. In a later analysis, co-occurring TCRs were grouped using DBSCAN, with TCRdist sequence similarity added in when clustering inside HLA-allele-positive subsets. Co-occurrence clustering excluded repertoires with fewer than 30,000 or more than 120,000 public chains, plus five with anomalous nucleotide sharing. TCRdb took this table from immuneACCESS and kept in-frame rearrangements with V and J called. Such tables lack part of the clones; where checked against another copy, unresolved V genes explain under half of the gap, and the rest is unexplained. V and J calls and clone size are given by that table; D and trimming were obtained from the DNA. The sample's own table lists 100,000 to 150,000 clones. Together, the top ten hold 1.5% to 2% of the sample.

Inclusive of the bounding cysteine and phenylalanine, the CDR3 is 14 residues long. The kept DNA is CDR3 alone, 42 bases in frame from the first base. From a lookup of the germline V gene, CDR1 and CDR2 are SGHRS and YFSETQ. V sheds 0 bases and J sheds 6 bases, leaving 9 bases between their ends. This sequence originates from a woman in her thirties or forties in good health and CMV-seropositive. Sequencing was carried out using PBMCs. The chain links TRBV5-1 with TRBJ2-2; the D gene cannot be resolved reliably. The CDR3 protein sequence reads: CASSLAETSGELFF. The DNA sequence is as follows: TGCGCCAGCAGCTTGGCGGAGACCTCCGGGGAGCTGTTTTTT.